This TCR beta chain was recovered during a study of beta chain features in type 1 diabetes. Whole-study results and caveats: For Type 1 diabetes patients, all four CD4+ subsets carried TCRB CDR3s that were moderately but significantly shorter.

Expressed TCRB transcripts were sequenced after all isolated RNA was converted to cDNA. Clones were sequenced by immunoSEQ multiplex PCR, and TCRdb holds only the in-frame ones, with some missing. This table has 400,000 or so clones, roughly 12% appearing once. This clone turned up a few times. What it binds is unknown. CDR1 SEHNR and CDR2 FQNEAQ come from the germline V gene (reference sequence). The CDR3 consists of 15 residues. With V trimmed by 5 bases and J by 6 bases, 9 bases remained unmatched. The source of this sequence is a woman aged 18-29 years with type 1 diabetes. This chain uses TRBV7-9 with TRBJ2-1, with TRBD2 matching over 8 bases. The sample taken for sequencing was naive CD4+ T cells from blood. DNA of the CDR3: TGTGCCAGCAGCACCGGGACTAGGGTCCCCAATGAGCAGTTCTTC. Residues: CASSTGTRVPNEQFF. The whole variable domain, remainder taken from reference TRBV7-9 and TRBJ2-1, is DTGVSQNPRHKITKRGQNVTFRCDPISEHNRLYWYRQTLGQGPEFLTYFQNEAQLEKSRLLSDRFSAERPKGSFSTLEIQRTEQGDSAMYLCASSTGTRVPNEQFFGPGTRLTVL.